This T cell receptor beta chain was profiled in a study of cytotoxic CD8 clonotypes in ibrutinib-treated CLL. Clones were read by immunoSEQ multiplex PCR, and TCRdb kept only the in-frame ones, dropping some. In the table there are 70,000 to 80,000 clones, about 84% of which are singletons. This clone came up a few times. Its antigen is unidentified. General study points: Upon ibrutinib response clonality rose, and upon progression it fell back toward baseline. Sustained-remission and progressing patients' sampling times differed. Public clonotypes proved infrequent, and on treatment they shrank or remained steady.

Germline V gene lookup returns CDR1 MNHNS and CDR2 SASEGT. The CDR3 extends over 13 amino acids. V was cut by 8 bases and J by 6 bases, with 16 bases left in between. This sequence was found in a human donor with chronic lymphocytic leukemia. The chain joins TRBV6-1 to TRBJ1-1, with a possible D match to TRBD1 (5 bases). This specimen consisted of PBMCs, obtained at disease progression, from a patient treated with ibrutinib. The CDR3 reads CASPRGGQSEAFF. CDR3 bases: TGTGCCAGCCCGCGGGGGGGTCAATCTGAAGCTTTCTTT.